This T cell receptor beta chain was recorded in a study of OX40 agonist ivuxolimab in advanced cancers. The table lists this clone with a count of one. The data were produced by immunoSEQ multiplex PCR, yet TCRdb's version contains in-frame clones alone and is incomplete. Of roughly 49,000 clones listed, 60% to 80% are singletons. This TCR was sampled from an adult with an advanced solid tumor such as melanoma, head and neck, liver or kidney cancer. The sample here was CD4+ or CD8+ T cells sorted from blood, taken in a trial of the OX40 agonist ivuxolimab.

CDR3 loop: CASSKANSGSPYNEQFF. CDR3 DNA sequence: TGTGCCAGCAGCAAAGCAAATAGCGGGAGTCCCTACAATGAGCAGTTCTTC. This chain uses TRBV21-1 with TRBJ2-1; whether TRBD2, the table's D call, matches the DNA was not checked. TRBV21-1 is flagged as a pseudogene. The CDR3 extends over 17 amino acids.